Following are 25 T cell receptor beta chains from one sample sequenced in a study of control samples from healthy donors and cancer patients. The repertoire was sequenced with immunoSEQ multiplex PCR; TCRdb's copy has only in-frame clones and lacks some. The sample contains 120,000 or so clones, just over 90% of which appear only once. The sample comprised PBMCs. The receptors shown here come from a man in his fifties or sixties with head and neck cancer.

The CDR3 sequence is CASSLPGTREQYF. The CDR3 DNA is TGTGCCAGCAGCTTGCCCGGGACGCGGGAGCAGTACTTC. The chain uses TRBV5-6 and TRBJ2-7, with D perhaps assigned TRBD1 or TRBD2 (5 bases each). Germline loops: CDR1 SGHDT, CDR2 YYEEEE. The CDR3 spans 13 residues. The germline V and J ends were trimmed by 1 base and 7 bases, with 12 bases remaining between them.

The CDR3 DNA is TGTGCCAGCAGCCCTAGGACAGAGTACGAGCAGTACTTC. Translated: CASSPRTEYEQYF. The chain couples TRBV9 to TRBJ2-7, with TRBD1 as a possible D gene (6 bases). This CDR3 contains 13 residues. Trimming left V 4 bases short and J 4 bases short, with 12 bases between. Germline loops: CDR1 SGDLS, CDR2 YYNGEE.

The rearrangement joins TRBV10-3 to TRBJ2-1, with a weak D call TRBD2 (5 bases). Germline V lookup: CDR1 ENHRY, CDR2 SYGVKD. The V end lost 7 bases, the J end lost 0 bases, and 10 bases lay between the germline ends. This CDR3 contains 14 residues. The CDR3: CAINPAGSYNEQFF. CDR3 DNA: TGTGCCATCAATCCCGCGGGCTCCTACAATGAGCAGTTCTTC.

This rearrangement joins TRBV6-5 to TRBJ1-4; 7 bases are a match to TRBD1. In germline, CDR1 is MNHEY, CDR2 SVGAGI. This CDR3 spans 15 amino acids. V gave up 6 bases and J gave up 7 bases; unmatched junction bases: 11. The CDR3 DNA reads TGTGCCAGCAGGGGGGGGGCAGGGGACAGTGAAAAACTGTTTTTT. This encodes CASRGGAGDSEKLFF.

The gene calls are TRBV14 and TRBJ1-4; D unresolved. V was pared by 5 bases and J by 6 bases, with 7 bases between. The CDR3 is 12 amino acids. The germline CDR1 and CDR2 sequences are SGHDN and FVKESK. CDR3 sequence reads: CASSFEDEKLFF. CDR3 DNA: TGTGCCAGCAGCTTTGAGGATGAAAAACTGTTTTTT.

This clone was seen only once. The V gene is TRBV28, the J gene TRBJ1-2; maybe TRBD1 (6 bases). Germline assignment: CDR1 MDHEN and CDR2 SYDVKM. This CDR3 has 19 amino acids. Deletions cut 7 bases from V and 5 bases from J, with 32 bases between. The CDR3 sequence is CASTILFGTSVKKDYGYTF. CDR3 sequence (DNA): TGTGCCAGCACCATCCTCTTCGGGACAAGTGTAAAGAAGGATTATGGCTACACCTTC.

The chain recombines TRBV24-1 with TRBJ2-7; 7 positions agree with TRBD1. There are 15 residues in the CDR3. From germline, CDR1 is KGHDR and CDR2 SFDVKD. With V trimmed by 3 bases and J by 7 bases, 11 bases remained unmatched. The CDR3 reads CATSDTGAGMREQYF. The CDR3 DNA reads TGTGCCACCAGTGATACAGGGGCCGGAATGAGGGAGCAGTACTTC.

This chain links TRBV7-2 with TRBJ2-1, with D tentatively TRBD1 (6 bases). The CDR3 covers 12 residues. Germline assignment: CDR1 SGHTA and CDR2 FQGNSA. Trimming stripped 8 bases from V and 7 bases from J, with 12 bases between. The CDR3 coding sequence is TGTGCCAGCGGCACGAGGGGGAATGAGCAGTTCTTC. Protein product: CASGTRGNEQFF.

V usage is TRBV28 and J usage is TRBJ1-5, with TRBD1 matching 10 bases. The CDR3 has 15 residues. Per germline, CDR1 MDHEN and CDR2 SYDVKM. V lost 3 bases, J lost 6 bases, and 5 bases stayed unmatched. CDR3 DNA: TGTGCCAGCAGTTTCCGACAGGGGGCGGTTCAGCCCCAGCATTTT. It translates to CASSFRQGAVQPQHF.

The chain couples TRBV5-5 to TRBJ1-1; D unclear. Germline V lookup: CDR1 SGHKS, CDR2 YYEKEE (reference sequence). The CDR3 spans 16 residues. Trimming cost V 7 bases and J 4 bases, with 23 bases left between them. The CDR3 reads CASSRQARVRVTEAFF. CDR3 in DNA: TGTGCCAGCTCGAGGCAGGCCCGAGTTCGGGTCACTGAAGCTTTCTTT.

The chain links TRBV5-6 to TRBJ2-2; 8 positions match TRBD2. The J segment lost 0 bases and the V segment lost 2 bases, leaving 6 bases of the junction unmatched. Germline V gene sequence: CDR1 SGHDT, CDR2 YYEEEE. This CDR3 has 17 residues. The CDR3 loop reads CASSFSRTSSNTGELFF. DNA for the CDR3: TGTGCCAGCAGCTTCTCAAGGACTAGCTCGAACACCGGGGAGCTGTTTTTT.

V is TRBV19 and J is TRBJ2-1; perhaps TRBD1 as D (6 bases). The CDR3 consists of 14 residues. The germline V gene encodes CDR1 LNHDA and CDR2 SQIVND (reference sequence). Between the trimmed V and J ends, which lost 9 bases and 12 bases, there was a span of 24 bases. The CDR3 sequence is CASRDTTIRAGQFF. The DNA of the CDR3 is TGTGCCAGCCGGGACACTACTATCAGGGCGGGGCAGTTCTTC.

V usage is TRBV5-1 and J usage is TRBJ2-2, with 8 positions matching TRBD1. Losses at the gene ends were 4 bases for V and 2 bases for J; bases not matched to a gene: 4. CDR1 and CDR2 from the germline V gene are SGHRS and YFSETQ. This CDR3 comprises 15 residues. As DNA, the CDR3 is TGCGCCAGCAGCGGCACAGGGGGTAACACCGGGGAGCTGTTTTTT. Translating gives CASSGTGGNTGELFF.

The CDR3 bases are TGTGCCTGGGGACTGTCCTCTAGCACAGATACGCAGTATTTT. It translates to CAWGLSSSTDTQYF. The chain links TRBV30 to TRBJ2-3, with D possibly matching TRBD2 (5 bases). V was pared by 5 bases and J by 0 bases, with 12 bases between. This CDR3 is built from 14 residues. The germline gives CDR1 GTSNPN, CDR2 SVGIG (reference sequence).

The V gene is TRBV30, the J gene TRBJ2-7; D gene unclear. There are 14 residues in the CDR3. V lost 4 bases, J lost 2 bases, and 15 bases lay in between. CDR1 is GTSNPN and CDR2 is SVGIG in the germline V gene (reference sequence). CDR3 residues: CAWTSTTRPYEQYF. The CDR3 bases are TGTGCCTGGACTTCGACCACTCGCCCCTACGAGCAGTACTTC.

This clone was detected only once. This chain links TRBV19 with TRBJ2-1, with a tentative D call TRBD2 (6 bases). CDR1 LNHDA and CDR2 SQIVND come from the germline V gene (reference sequence). The CDR3 is made up of 14 amino acids. Deletions cut 5 bases from V and 5 bases from J, with 13 bases between. CDR3 protein: CASSQDYQNNEQFF. The CDR3 bases are TGTGCCAGTAGTCAGGACTACCAAAACAATGAGCAGTTCTTC.

This clone is labeled as medium-sized. The chain links TRBV7-2 to TRBJ2-2; TRBD1 might be the D (6 bases). Trimming shortened V by 5 bases and J by 0 bases, and 13 bases separated the two germline ends. CDR1 is SGHTA and CDR2 is FQGNSA in the germline V gene. The CDR3 runs 16 residues. The CDR3 DNA is TGTGCCAGCAGCCATACAGGGTACTCGAACACCGGGGAGCTGTTTTTT. It codes for CASSHTGYSNTGELFF. The full variable domain, rest sourced from reference TRBV7-2 and TRBJ2-2, is GAGVSQSPSNKVTEKGKDVELRCDPISGHTALYWYRQSLGQGLEFLIYFQGNSAPDKSGLPSDRFSAERTGGSVSTLTIQRTQQEDSAVYLCASSHTGYSNTGELFFGEGSRLTVL.

The chain recombines TRBV6-6 with TRBJ2-7; D unclear. Between the trimmed V and J ends, which lost 1 base and 0 bases, there was a span of 10 bases. The germline V gene has CDR1 MNHNY and CDR2 SVGAGI (reference sequence). The CDR3 is 15 residues long. CDR3 DNA sequence: TGTGCCAGCAGTTACTTAGGCGGTAGCTCCTACGAGCAGTACTTC. Protein: CASSYLGGSSYEQYF.

This chain connects TRBV10-1 to TRBJ1-4; 7 bases are a match to TRBD1. Unmatched junction bases numbered 10, after V lost 6 bases and J lost 3 bases. The CDR3 totals 16 residues. CDR1 and CDR2 (germline): WNHNN, SYGVQD (reference sequence). As DNA, the CDR3 is TGCGCCAGCAGGGAAATCAGGGGGTGTGCTAATGAAAAACTGTTTTTT. This codes for CASREIRGCANEKLFF.

The V and J genes are TRBV7-2 and TRBJ2-5; D uncertain. The CDR3 is made up of 13 amino acids. Trimming took 5 bases from V and 1 from J, leaving 8 bases between them. Germline loops: CDR1 SGHTA, CDR2 FQGNSA. CDR3: CASSSPLQETQYF. The CDR3 coding sequence is TGTGCCAGCAGCAGTCCTCTCCAAGAGACCCAGTACTTC.

The chain recombines TRBV13 with TRBJ2-7, with 8 bases lining up with TRBD1. Germline V CDR1 and CDR2: PRHDT, FYEKMQ (reference sequence). The length of the CDR3 is 15 residues. Unmatched junction bases numbered 6, after V lost 5 bases and J lost 0 bases. DNA of the CDR3: TGTGCCAGCAGCCTCGGGACAGGAGCCTCCTACGAGCAGTACTTC. Translation gives CASSLGTGASYEQYF.

The CDR3: CASSLDLRQPQHF. CDR3 DNA: TGTGCCAGCAGCTTAGATCTGCGTCAGCCCCAGCATTTT. V and J are TRBV7-2 and TRBJ1-5, with D unresolved. CDR1 is SGHTA, CDR2 FQGNSA, per germline. V lost 1 base and J lost 6, with 7 bases in between. The CDR3 is made up of 13 amino acids.

This clone was counted between two and nine times. The gene calls are TRBV7-9 and TRBJ1-1; D remains unclear. CDR1 and CDR2 from the germline V gene are SEHNR and FQNEAQ (reference sequence). The germline V and J ends were trimmed by 8 bases and 2 bases, with 12 bases remaining between them. The CDR3 contains 13 residues. The CDR3 is CASSREPNTEAFF. The CDR3 nucleotides are TGTGCCAGCTCCCGGGAGCCTAACACTGAAGCTTTCTTT.

The J gene is TRBJ2-7, the V gene TRBV4-3; 7 bases fit TRBD1. With 5 bases clipped from V and 3 bases from J, the junction kept 13 bases outside the gene matches. There are 16 residues in the CDR3. Germline V gene sequence: CDR1 LGHNA, CDR2 YSLEER. CDR3 in amino acids: CASSRSTGTANYEQYF. The DNA for the CDR3 is TGCGCCAGCAGCAGGAGTACCGGGACAGCCAACTACGAGCAGTACTTC.

The V gene is TRBV5-6, the J gene TRBJ1-4; D gene uncertain. V dropped 2 bases and J dropped 4 bases, with 9 bases sitting between them. The germline CDR1 and CDR2 sequences are SGHDT and YYEEEE. CDR3 length equals 14 residues. The CDR3 DNA follows: TGTGCCAGCAGCTTTTACACGGGTAATGAAAAACTGTTTTTT. Its protein product is CASSFYTGNEKLFF. Combining the CDR3 with reference TRBV5-6 and TRBJ1-4 gives the whole variable domain DAGVTQSPTHLIKTRGQQVTLRCSPKSGHDTVSWYQQALGQGPQFIFQYYEEEERQRGNFPDRFSGHQFPNYSSELNVNALLLGDSALYLCASSFYTGNEKLFFGSGTQLSVL.